This is a list of T cell receptor beta chains from one sample in a study of blood T cell repertoires in COVID-19. The protocol was immunoSEQ multiplex PCR, while the TCRdb copy is restricted to in-frame clones and leaves out a portion. The sample lists some 87,000 clones; 80% to 90% were seen once. The sequenced sample consisted of peripheral blood. These receptors came from a human donor in a cohort sampled during active COVID-19. Both conserved end residues are part of each CDR3. Each record gives: V gene, D gene, clone size, J gene, CDR3 DNA, CDR3 protein. D genes are given only for firm matches. Size values are once, few and many counts, or a class for expanded clones, and some rows have none.

TRBV7-3	NA	once	TRBJ1-1	TGTGCCAGCAGTTCTAGGCTGAACACTGAAGCTTTCTTT	CASSSRLNTEAFF
TRBV3-1/TRBV3-2	TRBD2	NA	TRBJ2-4	TGTGCCAGCAGCCAGCGGACTAGCGGTAAAAACATTCAGTACTTC	CASSQRTSGKNIQYF
TRBV3-1/TRBV3-2	NA	NA	TRBJ2-1	TGTGCCAGCAGCCAAGATCCACTGGTCGTCAGGGAGCAGTTCTTC	CASSQDPLVVREQFF
TRBV7-2	NA	NA	TRBJ2-7	TGTGCCAGCAGCTTAGCCCGTCCAGAACAGCTCGCTTACCTACCATCCTACGAGCAGTACTTC	CASSLARPEQLAYLPSYEQYF
TRBV6-6	NA	NA	TRBJ1-2	TGTGCCAGCAGAGACACCGACGGTTTAGGAACCTTC	CASRDTDGLGTF
TRBV5-1	NA	NA	TRBJ2-3	TGCGCCAGCAGCTTGGACGGTGGGGCTAGCACAGATACGCAGTATTTT	CASSLDGGASTDTQYF
TRBV5-4	TRBD2	NA	TRBJ2-7	TGTGCCAGCAGCCTGTGGGGGGGCTCCTACGAGCAGTACTTC	CASSLWGGSYEQYF
TRBV2	TRBD1	NA	TRBJ2-1	TGTGCCAGCAGGGCAGACAGGGGGCCCGATGAGCAGTTCTTC	CASRADRGPDEQFF
TRBV6-5	TRBD1	few	TRBJ1-1	TGTGCCAGCAGTCGGGGACAGTCGGACACTGAAGCTTTCTTT	CASSRGQSDTEAFF
TRBV23-1	NA	NA	TRBJ1-4	TGCGCCAGCAGTTTCCCAGGATGTGAGGGAAGGGCTTCAGGAAAACTGTTTTTT	CASSFPGCEGRASGKLFF
TRBV4-1	NA	NA	TRBJ2-7	TGCGCCAGCAGCCAAGTCCTACCGGGACACGACGACTACGAGCAGTACTTC	CASSQVLPGHDDYEQYF
TRBV19	TRBD1	NA	TRBJ1-1	TGTGCCAGTAGCCGGGACAGGGTAAGCACTGAAGCTTTCTTT	CASSRDRVSTEAFF
TRBV7-9	NA	NA	TRBJ1-2	TGTGCCAGCAGCGGGCCCGGAGGGTGGCACGGCTACACCTTC	CASSGPGGWHGYTF
TRBV4-2	NA	few	TRBJ1-6	TGTGCCAGCAGCCAGAGCCCGCAGGAGGGTTCACCCCTCCACTTT	CASSQSPQEGSPLHF
TRBV9	NA	NA	TRBJ1-4	TGTGCCAGCAGCCCCCGGTTAGGGGTGGGAGAAAAACTGTTTTTT	CASSPRLGVGEKLFF
TRBV11-3	TRBD1	NA	TRBJ2-1	TGTGCCAGCAGCAGCTCGGTTGCGGGACAGGGGGTCGGGGAGCAGTTCTTC	CASSSSVAGQGVGEQFF
TRBV4-2	TRBD1	NA	TRBJ2-1	TGTGCCAGCAGCCAAGATAATTTTCGGGACAGGGGGCGTGAGCAGTTCTTC	CASSQDNFRDRGREQFF
TRBV19	NA	NA	TRBJ1-2	TGTGCCAGTAGAAACAGGGTCGGGCCTGATGGCTACACCTTC	CASRNRVGPDGYTF
TRBV7-9	NA	NA	TRBJ2-5	TGTGCCAGCAGCTTAGATCCAGGAAGGGAGACCCAGTACTTC	CASSLDPGRETQYF
TRBV5-1	TRBD1	few	TRBJ2-5	TGCGCCAGCAGCTTGGATCCGGGACAGGGTTCGGAGACCCAGTACTTC	CASSLDPGQGSETQYF
TRBV19	TRBD1	NA	TRBJ1-2	TGTGCCAGTACCCTAGAGGGGACAGGTGCCCATTTTAACTATGGCTACACCTTC	CASTLEGTGAHFNYGYTF
TRBV11-3	TRBD2	NA	TRBJ2-5	TGTGCCAGCAGCCCGGGACTAGCGGGGGGGATGTACCAAGAGACCCAGTACTTC	CASSPGLAGGMYQETQYF
TRBV16	NA	NA	TRBJ1-6	TGTGCCAGCAGCCCTCCCCAGGGCTCACCCCTCCACTTT	CASSPPQGSPLHF
TRBV4-1	TRBD1	few	TRBJ1-5	TGCGCCAGCAGCCCGGGGACAGGGGCTGCGTTCCGGCCCCAGCATTTT	CASSPGTGAAFRPQHF
TRBV9	TRBD1	NA	TRBJ1-6	TGTGCCAGCAGCCAAGTCCAGGTCGGGACAGGGGGTTCACCCCTCCACTTT	CASSQVQVGTGGSPLHF
TRBV4-1	NA	few	TRBJ2-1	TGCGCCAGCAGCCAATCAGGGTTAACCTATAACCAGTTCTTC	CASSQSGLTYNQFF
TRBV27	TRBD1	NA	TRBJ1-5	TGTGCCAGCAGTCATACAGGGGTTCAGCCCCAGCATTTT	CASSHTGVQPQHF
TRBV11-2	TRBD1	NA	TRBJ1-1	TGTGCCAGCAGCGTTTCGACAGGGGGGGCAACTGAAGCTTTCTTT	CASSVSTGGATEAFF
TRBV7-3	TRBD1	NA	TRBJ1-1	TGTGCCAGCAGCTTAGGGGCCGGGACAGGTGAAGCTTTCTTT	CASSLGAGTGEAFF
TRBV18	NA	NA	TRBJ1-2	TGTGCCAGCTCACCGACTGAGGGCTCTGGCTACACCTTC	CASSPTEGSGYTF
TRBV20-1	TRBD1	NA	TRBJ2-1	TGCAGTGCTAGTGAGACAGGGGTAAATGAGCAGTTCTTC	CSASETGVNEQFF
TRBV18	TRBD2	NA	TRBJ2-5	TGTGCCAGCTCACCAGGACTAGGGGCGGAGACCCAGTACTTC	CASSPGLGAETQYF
TRBV20-1	NA	NA	TRBJ2-7	TGCAGTGCTATGCAGAACTACGAGCAGTACTTC	CSAMQNYEQYF
TRBV5-1	NA	few	TRBJ1-2	TGCGCCAGCAGACAAACTATAGGACAAGCTCACTATGGCTACACCTTC	CASRQTIGQAHYGYTF
TRBV3-1/TRBV3-2	NA	once	TRBJ2-3	TGTGCCAGCAGCCAAGGGGGCGATACGCAGTATTTT	CASSQGGDTQYF
TRBV4-3	TRBD1	NA	TRBJ1-2	TGCGCCAGCAGCCGGGACAGGACCTATGGCTACACCTTC	CASSRDRTYGYTF
TRBV19	NA	NA	TRBJ2-5	TGTGCCAGTAGGTCCACAGGGCAGGAGACCCAGTACTTC	CASRSTGQETQYF
TRBV29-1	TRBD1	NA	TRBJ2-1	TGCAGCGTTGAAACGGGACAGGGTGGCAATGAGCAGTTCTTC	CSVETGQGGNEQFF
TRBV6-2/TRBV6-3	TRBD2	NA	TRBJ2-1	TGTGCCAGCAGTTACTCTTCTAGCGGGAAATCCGAGCAGTTCTTC	CASSYSSSGKSEQFF
TRBV27	TRBD1	once	TRBJ1-4	TGTGCCAGCAGTTTATCATCCGGGACAGGGTCCTGGGGAAATGAAAAACTGTTTTTT	CASSLSSGTGSWGNEKLFF
TRBV9	NA	NA	TRBJ1-2	TGTGCCAGCAGCGGCAGGGATTTAGCTAACTATGGCTACACCTTC	CASSGRDLANYGYTF
TRBV11-2	TRBD2	once	TRBJ2-7	TGTGCCAGCAGCTTAGTCGGGGGGGCAGCAACTGACGAGCAGTACTTC	CASSLVGGAATDEQYF
TRBV18	TRBD1	NA	TRBJ2-3	TGTGCCAGCTCCCCGGGGCAGGGGGCAGATACGCAGTATTTT	CASSPGQGADTQYF
TRBV3-1/TRBV3-2	TRBD2	once	TRBJ2-3	TGTGCCAGCAGCCAAGTTAGAAGCGGGGGGGCCCTAGATACGCAGTATTTT	CASSQVRSGGALDTQYF
TRBV4-2	TRBD2	NA	TRBJ2-3	TGTGCCAGCAGCCCCCCGGGACTAGCTTCATCTCATGCGCAGTATTTT	CASSPPGLASSHAQYF